Presented here are 3 T cell receptor beta chains from one specimen sequenced in a study of T cell repertoires in cytomegalovirus infection. A single record per CDR3 protein comes from TCRdb applying MiXCR to the reads. The sample comprises about 130,000 distinct CDR3 sequences, approximately 8.8% of which are singletons, and about a tenth rests with the top ten. The specimen was PBMCs. These receptors were collected from a human donor in good health (CMV status not recorded). Some clones in this sample may be carry-over from other donors' samples.

This clonotype was observed many times. The gene calls are TRBV7-2 and TRBJ2-4; TRBD2 agrees at 7 bases. This CDR3 has 19 residues. From germline, CDR1 is SGHTA and CDR2 FQGNSA. V was clipped by 4 bases and J by 0 bases; unmatched bases: 15. The CDR3 DNA is TGTGCCAGCAGCTCCCTCAGCGCTACTAGCGACCTAGCCAAAAACATTCAGTACTTC. Translation: CASSSLSATSDLAKNIQYF. Complete variable domain (other parts from reference TRBV7-2 and TRBJ2-4): GAGVSQSPSNKVTEKGKDVELRCDPISGHTALYWYRQSLGQGLEFLIYFQGNSAPDKSGLPSDRFSAERTGGSVSTLTIQRTQQEDSAVYLCASSSLSATSDLAKNIQYFGAGTRLSVL.

Ten or more counts support this clonotype. The chain combines TRBV7-2 with TRBJ2-7; 7 nucleotides align to TRBD1. There are 13 residues in the CDR3. The J segment lost 2 bases and the V segment lost 4 bases, leaving 2 bases of the junction unmatched. Germline V gene lookup returns CDR1 SGHTA and CDR2 FQGNSA. CDR3 sequence reads: CASSSQGAYEQYF. CDR3 in DNA: TGTGCCAGCAGCTCTCAGGGGGCCTACGAGCAGTACTTC.

In this sample, this clonotype turned up a few times. The CDR3 DNA follows: TGCAGTGCTATCTCGGGACAGACCAACTATGGCTACACCTTC. Amino acids: CSAISGQTNYGYTF. The chain links TRBV20-1 to TRBJ1-2; 7 bases are shared with TRBD1. Germline lookup yields CDR1 DFQATT and CDR2 SNEGSKA (reference sequence). V trimming: 4 bases; J trimming: 2 bases; junction bases outside the gene matches: 7. The CDR3 spans 14 residues.